The sequence of this T cell receptor (beta chain) was determined in a study of T cell changes during pregnancy in multiple sclerosis. This clone was detected a few times. Profiled with immunoSEQ multiplex PCR; TCRdb holds only in-frame clones, not every one. The data contain about 110,000 clones, more than 85% of them singletons. V was shortened by 4 bases and J by 4 bases, with 13 bases between the two germline ends. The CDR3 is made up of 13 amino acids. CDR1 is SQVTM, CDR2 ANQGSEA, per germline. J is TRBJ1-1 and V is TRBV29-1; a weak D match, TRBD1 (6 bases). Sequencing used peripheral blood, obtained in the third trimester of pregnancy. The clonotype originates from a female donor with multiple sclerosis, enrolled in a pregnancy study. The CDR3 DNA sequence: TGCAGCGTTGTACTACAGGGACCCACTGAAGCTTTCTTT. Translated: CSVVLQGPTEAFF.